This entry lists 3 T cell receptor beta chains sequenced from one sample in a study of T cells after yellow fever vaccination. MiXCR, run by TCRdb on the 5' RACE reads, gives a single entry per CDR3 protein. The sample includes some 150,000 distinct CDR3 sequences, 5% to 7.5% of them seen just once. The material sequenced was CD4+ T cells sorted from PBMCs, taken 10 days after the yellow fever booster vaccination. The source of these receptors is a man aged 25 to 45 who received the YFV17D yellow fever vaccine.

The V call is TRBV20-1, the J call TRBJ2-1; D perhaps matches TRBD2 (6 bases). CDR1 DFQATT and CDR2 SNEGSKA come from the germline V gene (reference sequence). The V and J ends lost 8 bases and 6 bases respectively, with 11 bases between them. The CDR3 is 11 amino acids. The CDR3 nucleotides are TGCAGTCGGAGGGGTATCAATGAGCAGTTCTTC. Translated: CSRRGINEQFF.

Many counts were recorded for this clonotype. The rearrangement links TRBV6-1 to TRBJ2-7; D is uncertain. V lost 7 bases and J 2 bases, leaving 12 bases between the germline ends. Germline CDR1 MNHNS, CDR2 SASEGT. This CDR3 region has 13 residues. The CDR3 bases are TGTGCCAGCAATAATATCGGCGCCTACGAGCAGTACTTC. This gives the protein CASNNIGAYEQYF.

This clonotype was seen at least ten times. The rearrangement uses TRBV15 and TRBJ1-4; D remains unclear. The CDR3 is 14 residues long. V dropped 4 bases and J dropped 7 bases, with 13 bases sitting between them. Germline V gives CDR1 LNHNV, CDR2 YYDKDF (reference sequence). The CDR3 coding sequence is TGTGCCACCAGCACAATATCAGGAGGTGAAAAACTGTTTTTT. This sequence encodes CATSTISGGEKLFF. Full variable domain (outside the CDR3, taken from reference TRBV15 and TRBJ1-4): DAMVIQNPRYQVTQFGKPVTLSCSQTLNHNVMYWYQQKSSQAPKLLFHYYDKDFNNEADTPDNFQSRRPNTSFCFLDIRSPGLGDTAMYLCATSTISGGEKLFFGSGTQLSVL.